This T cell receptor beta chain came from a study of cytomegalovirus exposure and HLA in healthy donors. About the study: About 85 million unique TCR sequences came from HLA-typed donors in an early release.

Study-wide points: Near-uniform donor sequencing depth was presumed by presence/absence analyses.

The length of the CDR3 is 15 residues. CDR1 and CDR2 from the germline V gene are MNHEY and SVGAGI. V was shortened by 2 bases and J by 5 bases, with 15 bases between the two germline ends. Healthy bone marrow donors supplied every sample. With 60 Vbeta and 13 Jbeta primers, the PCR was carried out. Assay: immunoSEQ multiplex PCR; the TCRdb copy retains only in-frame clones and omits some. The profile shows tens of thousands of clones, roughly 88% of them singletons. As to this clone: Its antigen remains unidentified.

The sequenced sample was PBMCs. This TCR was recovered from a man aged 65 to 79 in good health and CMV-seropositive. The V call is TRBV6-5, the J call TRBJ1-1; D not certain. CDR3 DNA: TGTGCCAGCAGTTACGGGCCCCGGGAGGGTACTGAAGCTTTCTTT. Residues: CASSYGPREGTEAFF.